This TCR beta chain came from a study of CD8 T cells in ankylosing spondylitis. Overall study findings and caveats: Ankylosing spondylitis blood appeared to carry a characteristic TCR beta motif of several highly homologous variants.

Each CDR3 protein is one row after TCRdb ran MiXCR on the 5' RACE reads. The data show a few hundred thousand distinct CDR3 sequences, approximately 20% seen once. This CDR3 has 16 amino acids. The V end was cut by 4 bases, the J end by 0 bases, with 13 bases between. Germline V gene lookup returns CDR1 PRHDT and CDR2 FYEKMQ (reference sequence). This clonotype was seen once. The antigen is undetermined. The clonotype originates from a male donor with ankylosing spondylitis. The rearrangement uses TRBV13 and TRBJ2-1; D not resolved. Sequencing was done on a sample of blood, either unsorted or a sorted T cell fraction (not recorded which). The CDR3 sequence: CASSSYPTSSYNEQFF. The CDR3 coding sequence is TGTGCCAGCAGCTCGTACCCGACGAGCTCCTACAATGAGCAGTTCTTC.